One sample yielded the 8 T cell receptor beta chains listed below, sequenced in a study of cytomegalovirus exposure and HLA in healthy donors. Primers: 60 Vbeta forward and 13 Jbeta reverse. Method: immunoSEQ multiplex PCR; TCRdb's copy keeps in-frame clones and lacks some. The table records about 160,000 clones, approximately 85% of them present only once. The specimen was PBMCs. Receptor source: a girl aged 2 to 10 in good health and CMV-seropositive.

In its sample, this clone was seen a few times. This chain connects TRBV5-6 to TRBJ2-5; D ambiguous. Germline V CDR1 and CDR2: SGHDT, YYEEEE. Trimming cost V 4 bases and J 1 base, with 11 bases left between them. The CDR3 runs 14 residues. CDR3 loop: CASSPLGLQETQYF. The CDR3 DNA follows: TGTGCCAGCAGCCCGCTAGGTCTCCAAGAGACCCAGTACTTC.

This chain links TRBV27 with TRBJ1-1; TRBD1 aligns across 7 bases. The V gene's germline CDR1 is MNHEY and CDR2 SMNVEV (reference sequence). The CDR3 has 15 amino acids. V was pared by 8 bases and J by 1 base, with 10 bases of the junction left unmatched. The CDR3 sequence: CASARQGRWNTEAFF. CDR3 nucleotides: TGTGCCAGCGCACGACAGGGACGGTGGAACACTGAAGCTTTCTTT.

The V call is TRBV18, the J call TRBJ1-1; 9 nucleotides agree with TRBD1. From germline, CDR1 is KGHSH and CDR2 LQKENI. This CDR3 spans 14 amino acids. V lost 3 bases, J lost 4 bases, and 3 bases stayed unmatched. CDR3 coding DNA: TGTGCCAGCTCACCCGACAGGGGGGGCACTGAAGCTTTCTTT. As protein: CASSPDRGGTEAFF. Combining the CDR3 with reference TRBV18 and TRBJ1-1 gives the whole variable domain NAGVMQNPRHLVRRRGQEARLRCSPMKGHSHVYWYRQLPEEGLKFMVYLQKENIIDESGMPKERFSAEFPKEGPSILRIQQVVRGDSAAYFCASSPDRGGTEAFFGQGTRLTVV.

The chain links TRBV4-1 to TRBJ2-3; 8 positions agree with TRBD1. V was clipped by 4 bases and J by 4 bases; unmatched bases: 10. The CDR3 is 16 amino acids. Germline lookup yields CDR1 MGHRA and CDR2 YSYEKL. CDR3 nucleotides: TGCGCCAGCAGCCCTACCCCGGACAGGGAGGCAGATACGCAGTATTTT. It is translated as CASSPTPDREADTQYF.

The rearrangement links TRBV30 to TRBJ2-7; D remains ambiguous. Germline V lookup: CDR1 GTSNPN, CDR2 SVGIG (reference sequence). The V and J ends lost 0 bases and 2 bases respectively, with 11 bases between them. The CDR3 has 14 amino acids. The CDR3 DNA reads as TGTGCCTGGAGTGTGATAGTAAGTCCCTACGAGCAGTACTTC. Protein sequence: CAWSVIVSPYEQYF.

The chain combines TRBV2 with TRBJ2-7; D is uncertain. Germline V gene lookup returns CDR1 SNHLY and CDR2 FYNNEI. Trimming cost V 5 bases and J 7 bases, with 9 bases left between them. This CDR3 has 11 amino acids. CDR3 bases: TGTGCCAGCAGTCGACTGGAGGAGCAGTACTTC. Translated: CASSRLEEQYF.

The chain combines TRBV5-1 with TRBJ1-1, with unresolved D. Germline-derived CDR1 and CDR2 are SGHRS and YFSETQ. The CDR3 extends over 15 amino acids. V lost 2 bases and J 1 base, leaving 12 bases between the germline ends. DNA of the CDR3: TGCGCCAGCAGCTTAAATCCACAGAGGAACACTGAAGCTTTCTTT. Translation gives CASSLNPQRNTEAFF.

The chain combines TRBV5-1 with TRBJ2-5; a weak D match, TRBD1 (6 bases). V shed 5 bases and J shed 0 bases, with 14 bases lying between them. Germline loops: CDR1 SGHRS, CDR2 YFSETQ. There are 15 residues in the CDR3. CDR3 in amino acids: CASSRSPGDQETQYF. In DNA, the CDR3 is TGCGCCAGCAGTCGTTCGCCAGGGGACCAAGAGACCCAGTACTTC.